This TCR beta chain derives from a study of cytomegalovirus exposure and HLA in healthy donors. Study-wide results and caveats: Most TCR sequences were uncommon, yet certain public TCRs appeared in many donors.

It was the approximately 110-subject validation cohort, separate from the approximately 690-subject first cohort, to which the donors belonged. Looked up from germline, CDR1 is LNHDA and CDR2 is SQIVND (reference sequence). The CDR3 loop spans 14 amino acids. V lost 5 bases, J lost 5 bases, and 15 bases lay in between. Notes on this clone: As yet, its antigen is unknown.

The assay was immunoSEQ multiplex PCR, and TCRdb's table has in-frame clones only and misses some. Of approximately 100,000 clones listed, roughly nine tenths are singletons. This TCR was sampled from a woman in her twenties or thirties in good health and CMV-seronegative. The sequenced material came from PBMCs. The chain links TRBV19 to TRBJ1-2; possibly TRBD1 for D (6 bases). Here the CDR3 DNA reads TGTGCCAGTAGTTTGCAGGGGCGTGTTTATGGCTACACCTTC. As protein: CASSLQGRVYGYTF.